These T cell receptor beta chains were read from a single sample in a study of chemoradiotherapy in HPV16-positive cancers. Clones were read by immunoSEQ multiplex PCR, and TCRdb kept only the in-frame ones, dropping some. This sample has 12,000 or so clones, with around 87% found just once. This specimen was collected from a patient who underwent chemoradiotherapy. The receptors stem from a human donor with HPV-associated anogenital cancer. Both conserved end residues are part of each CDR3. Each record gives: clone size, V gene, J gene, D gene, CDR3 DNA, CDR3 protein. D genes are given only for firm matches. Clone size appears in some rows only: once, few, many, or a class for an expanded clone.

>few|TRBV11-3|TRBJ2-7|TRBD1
TGTGCCAGCAGCTGGACAGGGGACCCTTCCTACGAGCAGTACTTC
CASSWTGDPSYEQYF
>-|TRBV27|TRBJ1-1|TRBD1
TGTGCCAGCAGCCTCCCATCGACAGGGATGGGTGAAGCTTTCTTT
CASSLPSTGMGEAFF
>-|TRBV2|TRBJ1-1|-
TGTGCCAGCATAAGATCGAGTTACACTGAAGCTTTCTTT
CASIRSSYTEAFF
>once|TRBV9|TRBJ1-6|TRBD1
TGTGCCAGCAGCGCAAGGGGGCCAGATTCACCCCTCCACTTT
CASSARGPDSPLHF
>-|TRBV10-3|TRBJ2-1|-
TGTGCCATCAGTGAGGGCGGCCGTCTCGTTTACAATGAGCAGTTCTTC
CAISEGGRLVYNEQFF
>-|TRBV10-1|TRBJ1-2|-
TGCGCCAGCAGTGAGTCGGCAGCCTACTTCTATGGCTACACCTTC
CASSESAAYFYGYTF
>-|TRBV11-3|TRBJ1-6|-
TGTGCCAGCAGCCTACCCCAGGGAGGCTCCGATAATTCACCCCTCCACTTT
CASSLPQGGSDNSPLHF
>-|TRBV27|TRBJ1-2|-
TGTGCCAGCAGTTTATCGGGGGCTGAGGTCGGTGGCTACACCTTC
CASSLSGAEVGGYTF
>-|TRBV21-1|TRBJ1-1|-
TGTGCCAGTCTGCTCCGGGACAGGGCGGGGAGCACTGAAGCTTTCTTT
CASLLRDRAGSTEAFF
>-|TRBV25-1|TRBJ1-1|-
TGTGCCAGCGAAACCTCCCTTGAAGCTTTCTTT
CASETSLEAFF
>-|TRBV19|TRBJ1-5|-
TGTGCCAGATCCTTGCCCCGGTCCCAGCCCCAGCATTTT
CARSLPRSQPQHF
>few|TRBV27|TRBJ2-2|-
TGTGCCAGCAGCCATCAGAGGACCGGGGAGCTGTTTTTT
CASSHQRTGELFF
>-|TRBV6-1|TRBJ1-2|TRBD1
TGTGCCAGCAGTGATGGGGGGACAGGGTCATATGGCTACACCTTC
CASSDGGTGSYGYTF